Presented here are 8 T cell receptor beta chains from one specimen sequenced in a study of control samples from healthy donors and cancer patients (dated by TCRdb to 2018 to 2021). The library was prepared using the immunoSEQ multiplex PCR assay. TCRdb re-hosts the immuneACCESS table, in-frame sequences only. Its copies lack some clones; in the studies checked, an unresolved V gene accounts for under half of them, and the cause for the rest is not known. The sample table holds approximately 52,000 clones, of which roughly 86% were seen once. The ten largest account for approximately 4% of the sample. Specimen: blood. The receptors here all came from a man over 45 in good health.

The V call is TRBV11-2, the J call TRBJ2-7; no firm D call. The germline CDR1 and CDR2 sequences are SGHAT and FQNNGV. The CDR3 covers 13 residues. V was clipped by 2 bases and J by 2 bases, with 7 bases between them. The CDR3 DNA reads as TGTGCCAGCAGCTTACATCCTGCCTACGAGCAGTACTTC. Its translation is CASSLHPAYEQYF.

The chain carries TRBV3-1 (or the pseudogene TRBV3-2) and TRBJ2-7, with D perhaps TRBD1 or TRBD2 (5 bases each). The ends were cut back, 6 bases at V and 3 bases at J, with 12 bases in the middle. Germline-derived CDR1 and CDR2 are LGHDT and YNNKEL (reference sequence). The CDR3 sequence is 13 residues long. The CDR3 region is CASRDPGHYEQYF. The CDR3 region has the DNA TGTGCCAGCAGGGACCCGGGGCACTACGAGCAGTACTTC.

The rearrangement uses TRBV6-6 and TRBJ1-3; tentative D call: TRBD1 (6 bases). Germline assignment: CDR1 MNHNY and CDR2 SVGAGI (reference sequence). Trimming took off 6 bases at V and 2 bases at J, with 11 bases between the two ends. CDR3 size: 14 residues. The CDR3 DNA reads TGTGCCAGCAGCCTTACAGGGACTGGAAACACCATATATTTT. Translating gives CASSLTGTGNTIYF.

DNA of the CDR3: TGTGCCAGCAGTGAACCCGGGGGAGCATTCTACGAGCAGTACTTC. The encoded protein is CASSEPGGAFYEQYF. This chain links TRBV25-1 with TRBJ2-7; tentatively, D is TRBD2 (6 bases). The germline gives CDR1 MGHDK, CDR2 SYGVNS. V was shortened by 2 bases and J by 3 bases, with 14 bases between the two germline ends. The CDR3 has 15 residues.

This clone was detected once. The chain combines TRBV18 with TRBJ2-7; D unclear. The V gene lost 2 bases and the J gene lost 1 base, with 9 bases spanning the gap. Germline CDR1 KGHSH, CDR2 LQKENI. The CDR3 loop spans 14 amino acids. CDR3 in DNA: TGTGCCAGCTCACCAGACCTAGAGTCCTACGAGCAGTACTTC. Protein sequence: CASSPDLESYEQYF.

The chain combines TRBV28 with TRBJ1-1; a weak D match, TRBD1 (5 bases). Deletions cut 10 bases from V and 5 bases from J, with 14 bases between. Germline V gene lookup returns CDR1 MDHEN and CDR2 SYDVKM. The CDR3 is 12 amino acids. The CDR3 coding sequence is TGTGCCATATGGCGGGGGGGGACTGAAGCTTTCTTT. It is translated as CAIWRGGTEAFF.

The chain employs TRBV28 and TRBJ1-6, with 7 bases that match TRBD1. The CDR3 spans 17 residues. Unmatched junction bases numbered 14, after V lost 6 bases and J lost 6 bases. The germline CDR1 and CDR2 sequences are MDHEN and SYDVKM. In DNA, the CDR3 is TGTGCCAGCAGCCTAGTTCGCGACAGGGTAGCTAATTCACCCCTCCACTTT. Residues: CASSLVRDRVANSPLHF.

The chain has TRBV27 and TRBJ2-1; 8 positions match TRBD2. CDR3 length: 13 amino acids. Per germline, CDR1 MNHEY and CDR2 SMNVEV (reference sequence). V shed 7 bases, J shed 5 bases, and the junction held 4 bases outside the gene matches. CDR3 nucleotide sequence: TGTGCCAGCATGAGCGGGAGTGACAATGAGCAGTTCTTC. Protein sequence: CASMSGSDNEQFF.